Listed here is a single TCR beta chain. Its target is unknown. The CDR3 sequence is 16 residues long. The V segment lost 5 bases and the J segment 2 bases; nucleotides outside the gene matches: 9. This entry is derived from a study of T-cell memory formation after mild COVID-19. Whole-study context: Largely donor-specific TCR clusters were found. Study-wide points: Researchers report contracting CD4+ clones mostly in CM and EM, with CD8+ clones in EMRA. There were some responding clones in pre-infection memory, which suggested that cross-reactive memory had joined.

The TCR alpha and TCR beta cDNA libraries, bearing sample barcodes and UMIs, were generated by 5'RACE using constant-segment primers. TCRdb reprocessed the 5' RACE reads with MiXCR, giving one entry per CDR3 protein. The sample carries about 350,000 distinct CDR3 sequences, less than 25% recorded once. The sequence came from a man between 18 and 29 years old who had mild COVID-19 (a few samples of this study predate the infection). Cell type and time point are not known. The chain is built from TRBV12-3 or TRBV12-4 and TRBJ2-3; 8 bases fit TRBD2. Input material: PBMCs or a T cell subset sorted from them (not recorded which). The CDR3 protein is CASSRSGGPTTDTQYF. Here the CDR3 DNA reads TGTGCCAGCAGTCGAAGCGGGGGACCCACCACAGATACGCAGTATTTT.